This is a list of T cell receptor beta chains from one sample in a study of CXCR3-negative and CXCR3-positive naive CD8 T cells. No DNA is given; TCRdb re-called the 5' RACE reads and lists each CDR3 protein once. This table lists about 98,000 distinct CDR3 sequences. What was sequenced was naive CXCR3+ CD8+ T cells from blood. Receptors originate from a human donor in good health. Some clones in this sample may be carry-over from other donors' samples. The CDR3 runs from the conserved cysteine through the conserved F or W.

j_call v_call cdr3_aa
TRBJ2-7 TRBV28 CASSLETTYEQYF
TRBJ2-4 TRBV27 CASRQRDIQYF
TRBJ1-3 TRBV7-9 CASSPALSESRSHSGNTIYF
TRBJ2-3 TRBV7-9 CASSFSGYQGQGGDTQYF
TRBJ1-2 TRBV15 CATSRDRHSYGYTF
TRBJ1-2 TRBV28 CASTETGGLYYGYTF
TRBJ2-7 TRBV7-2 CASSSLGITYEQYF
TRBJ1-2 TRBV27 CASSPDLDGNYGYTF
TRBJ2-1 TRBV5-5 CASSLLSASEQFF
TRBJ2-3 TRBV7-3 CASSPLGGTSTDTQYF
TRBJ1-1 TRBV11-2 CASSFKNRGRWTEAFF
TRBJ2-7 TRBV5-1 CASGLGEEQYF
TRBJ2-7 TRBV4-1 CASSHRNLARASEQYF
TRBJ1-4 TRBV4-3 CASSQEEGSTNEKLFF
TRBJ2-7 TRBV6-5 CASSPALTYEQYF
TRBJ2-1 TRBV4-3 CASSQAPPRRGYEQFF
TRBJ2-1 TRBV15 CATSPFMAGEQFF
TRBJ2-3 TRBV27 CASNPVTPAGADTQYF
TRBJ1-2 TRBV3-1 CASSQDYSGFGYTF
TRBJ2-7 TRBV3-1 CASSQDNRDPDEQYF
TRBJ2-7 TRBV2 CASSPARAYEQYF
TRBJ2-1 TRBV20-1 CSAMGLAGPLRSYNEQFF
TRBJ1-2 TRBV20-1 CSATNRDGGYGYTF
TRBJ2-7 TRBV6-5 CASRAGGSYEQYF
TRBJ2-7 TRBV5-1 CASSLADGDYSYEQYF
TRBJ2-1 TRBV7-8 CASSSHRAGEQFF
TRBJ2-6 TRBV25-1 CASSGGGWQGTGANVLTF
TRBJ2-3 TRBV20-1 CSASTRTGSDTQYF
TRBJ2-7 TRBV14 CASSQGSQRYEQYF
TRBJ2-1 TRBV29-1 CSVEGNQRSGNERFF
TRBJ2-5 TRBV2 CASSVSEQERYLETQYF
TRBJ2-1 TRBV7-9 CASTTGLAGPSSYNEQFF
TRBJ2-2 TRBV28 CASTLRLPGQMLNTGELFF
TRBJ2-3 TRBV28 CASSSLERGTDTQYF
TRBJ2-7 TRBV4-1 CASSQEGLAGGGEQYF
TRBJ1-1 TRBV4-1 CASSPTGTHNPNTEAFF
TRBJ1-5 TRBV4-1 CASSQDQAEDSPQHF
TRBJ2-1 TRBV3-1 CASSQEDPQLQFF
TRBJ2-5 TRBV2 CASRPTGQGLQETQYF
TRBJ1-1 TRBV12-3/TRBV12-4 CASSFSTMNTEAFF
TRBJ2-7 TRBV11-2 CASSFGQGSTYEQYF
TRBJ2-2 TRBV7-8 CASSLDLRREQDTGELFF
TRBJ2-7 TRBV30 CAWSPAGGIYEQYF
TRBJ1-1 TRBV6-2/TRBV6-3 CASRGGLWTEAFF
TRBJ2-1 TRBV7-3 CASSPTGDEQFF
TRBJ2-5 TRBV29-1 CSGPRALLQETQYF
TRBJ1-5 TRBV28 CASRGASGYQPQHF
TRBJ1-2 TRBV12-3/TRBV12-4 CASTQVGGAYGYTF
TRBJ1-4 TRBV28 CASSYKPMDSAHHEEKLFF
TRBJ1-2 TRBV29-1 CSVEGGSGYGYTF
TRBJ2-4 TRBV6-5 CASSYGAVEGNIQYF
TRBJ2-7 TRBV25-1 CASSGQSYEQYF
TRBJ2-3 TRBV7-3 CASSLLAGSDTQYF
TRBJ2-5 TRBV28 CASSRRDGNQETQYF
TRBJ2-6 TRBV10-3 CAISEIEVRGSGANVLTF